This T cell receptor beta chain was identified during a study of molecular identifiers for immune sequencing clone quantification. Broader study findings: Spiked-in Jurkat TCR RNA corresponding to one cell was reported as detectable against 1 million or so naive cells. Over 99% of CMV-specific effector molecules, but under 1% of naive ones, were in clones above 20 copies.

Listed TCR primers and previously described methods were used for bulk TCR libraries. From the PCR reads, TCRdb called clonotypes with MiXCR, one entry per CDR3 protein. The profile covers around 480,000 distinct CDR3 sequences, with about a fifth appearing a single time and 0.7% to 1% taken by the ten largest. The authors gated naive CD8 T cells as CD8+CD4-CCR7+CD45RA+ for sorting. In germline, CDR1 is ENHRY, CDR2 SYGVKD. Trimming took off 6 bases at V and 0 bases at J, with 18 bases between the two ends. The CDR3 spans 17 residues. This clonotype has only a few counts. Its antigen is not known. The source of this sequence is a human donor in good health. Some libraries in this study had Jurkat cell RNA spiked in. The genes are TRBV10-3 and TRBJ2-4; D not certain. Sample: naive CD8+ T cells from blood, with Jurkat cell RNA spiked in. The subset here: FACS-sorted CD8+CD4-CCR7+CD45RA+ naive T cells. The CDR3: CAIRSYTARIAKNIQYF. The CDR3 region has the DNA TGTGCCATCAGGTCCTACACGGCGCGTATAGCCAAAAACATTCAGTACTTC.